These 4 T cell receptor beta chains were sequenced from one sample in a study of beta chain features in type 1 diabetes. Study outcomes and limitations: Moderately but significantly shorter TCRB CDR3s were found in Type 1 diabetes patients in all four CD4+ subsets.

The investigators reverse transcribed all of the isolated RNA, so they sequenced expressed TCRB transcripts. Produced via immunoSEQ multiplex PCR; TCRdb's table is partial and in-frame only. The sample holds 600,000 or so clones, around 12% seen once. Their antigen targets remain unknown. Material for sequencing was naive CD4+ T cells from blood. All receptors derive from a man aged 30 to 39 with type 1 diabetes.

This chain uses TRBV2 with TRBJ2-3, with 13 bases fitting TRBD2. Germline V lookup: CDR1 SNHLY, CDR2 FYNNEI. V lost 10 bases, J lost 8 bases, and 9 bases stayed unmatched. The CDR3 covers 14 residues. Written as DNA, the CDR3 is TGTGCCACCGGGACTAGCGGGACACATGGTACGCAGTATTTT. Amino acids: CATGTSGTHGTQYF.

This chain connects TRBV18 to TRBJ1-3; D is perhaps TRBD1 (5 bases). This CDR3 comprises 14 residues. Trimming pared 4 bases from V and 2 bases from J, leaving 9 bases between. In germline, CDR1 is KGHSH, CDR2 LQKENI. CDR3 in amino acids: CASSQGTPGNTIYF. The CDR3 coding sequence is TGTGCCAGCTCACAAGGGACTCCTGGAAACACCATATATTTT.

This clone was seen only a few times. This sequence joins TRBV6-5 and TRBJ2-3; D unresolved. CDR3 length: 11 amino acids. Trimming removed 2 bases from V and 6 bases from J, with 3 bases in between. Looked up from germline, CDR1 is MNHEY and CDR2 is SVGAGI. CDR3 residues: CASSYRDTQYF. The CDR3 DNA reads TGTGCCAGCAGTTACAGGGATACGCAGTATTTT.

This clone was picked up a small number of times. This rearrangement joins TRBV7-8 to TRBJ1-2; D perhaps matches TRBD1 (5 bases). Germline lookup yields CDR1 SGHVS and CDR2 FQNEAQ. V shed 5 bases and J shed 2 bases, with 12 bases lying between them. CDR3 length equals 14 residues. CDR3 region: CASSSGTQNYGYTF. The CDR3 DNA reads TGTGCCAGCAGCAGCGGGACGCAGAACTATGGCTACACCTTC.